These 24 T cell receptor beta chains were sequenced from one sample in a study of cytomegalovirus exposure and HLA in healthy donors. PCR amplification relied on 60 Vbeta primers (plus 13 Jbeta primers). Here immunoSEQ multiplex PCR was the method, and the copy in TCRdb shows in-frame clones only, minus some. The sample holds around 140,000 clones. The sequencing sample was made of PBMCs. The receptor source for this set is a woman aged 50 to 65 in good health and CMV-seronegative.

The chain uses TRBV5-1 and TRBJ2-1; no definite D call. The CDR3 has 16 amino acids. Per the germline V gene, CDR1 is SGHRS and CDR2 is YFSETQ. V was clipped by 0 bases and J by 7 bases, with 17 bases between them. CDR3 DNA sequence: TGCGCCAGCAGCTTGGCCCCGACACAGTTGGCGAATGAGCAGTTCTTC. Its translation is CASSLAPTQLANEQFF.

The chain employs TRBV4-2 and TRBJ1-1; tentative D call: TRBD1 (5 bases). Germline assignment: CDR1 LGHNA and CDR2 YNFKEQ. V dropped 3 bases and J dropped 1 base, with 12 bases sitting between them. The length of the CDR3 is 15 residues. CDR3 region: CASSQDTGSNTEAFF. The CDR3 nucleotides are TGTGCCAGCAGCCAGGACACAGGATCGAACACTGAAGCTTTCTTT.

The chain carries TRBV7-2 and TRBJ1-5, with D unresolved. Trimming shortened V by 5 bases and J by 0 bases, and 17 bases separated the two germline ends. The V gene's germline CDR1 is SGHTA and CDR2 FQGNSA. This CDR3 is built from 17 residues. The CDR3: CASSARGSSFSNQPQHF. CDR3 DNA sequence: TGTGCCAGCAGCGCACGAGGGAGCAGCTTTAGCAATCAGCCCCAGCATTTT.

The chain combines TRBV18 with TRBJ2-1; D is undetermined. The V end was cut by 2 bases, the J end by 0 bases, with 8 bases between. Germline V gene sequence: CDR1 KGHSH, CDR2 LQKENI. The CDR3 totals 15 residues. The CDR3: CASSPAGSSYNEQFF. The CDR3 DNA is TGTGCCAGCTCACCAGCAGGTAGCTCCTACAATGAGCAGTTCTTC.

The V call is TRBV7-8, the J call TRBJ2-7, with D uncertain. Trimming removed 2 bases from V and 2 bases from J, with 13 bases in between. Germline-derived CDR1 and CDR2 are SGHVS and FQNEAQ. The CDR3 runs 15 residues. The CDR3 DNA is TGTGCCAGCAGCTTAACCCAGACAAGGACCTACGAGCAGTACTTC. It yields the protein CASSLTQTRTYEQYF.

This chain connects TRBV28 to TRBJ1-2; 8 positions agree with TRBD1. Germline loops: CDR1 MDHEN, CDR2 SYDVKM. Trimming removed 6 bases from V and 7 bases from J; junction bases left unmatched: 7. The CDR3 sequence is 13 residues long. This CDR3 is CASSLTGVSGYTF. DNA of the CDR3: TGTGCCAGCAGCTTGACAGGGGTGAGTGGCTACACCTTC.

The rearrangement links TRBV29-1 to TRBJ2-7, with 9 bases that match TRBD1. CDR3 size: 14 residues. Germline-derived CDR1 and CDR2 are SQVTM and ANQGSEA. J lost 1 base, V lost 6 bases, and 7 bases had no gene match. The DNA of the CDR3 is TGCAGCGTCCGGCGAGGACAGGGGTCCTACGAGCAGTACTTC. This encodes CSVRRGQGSYEQYF.

The chain is built from TRBV28 and TRBJ1-3; TRBD1 is a possible D gene (6 bases). Germline lookup yields CDR1 MDHEN and CDR2 SYDVKM. V dropped 2 bases and J dropped 3 bases, with 11 bases sitting between them. The CDR3 length is 15 residues. CDR3 sequence: CASSLGGRSGNTIYF. The CDR3 DNA is TGTGCCAGCAGTTTAGGGGGCAGAAGTGGAAACACCATATATTTT.

The genes are TRBV19 and TRBJ2-7; possibly TRBD2 for D (6 bases). V was cut by 1 base and J by 5 bases, with 9 bases left in between. Germline V CDR1 and CDR2: LNHDA, SQIVND (reference sequence). This CDR3 is built from 13 residues. The CDR3 DNA follows: TGTGCCAGTAGTATAGGTTGGACTAACGAGCAGTACTTC. This sequence encodes CASSIGWTNEQYF.

For this clone: The sample holds other DNA sequences that translate to the same CDR3. The chain links TRBV6-6 to TRBJ1-4, with 9 bases fitting TRBD1. The CDR3 spans 15 residues. CDR1 is MNHNY, CDR2 SVGAGI, per germline (reference sequence). Germline trimming cut 5 bases from V and 3 bases from J; bases unmatched to any gene: 4. The CDR3: CASSPTGGANEKLFF. The CDR3 coding sequence is TGTGCCAGCAGTCCGACAGGGGGTGCTAATGAAAAACTGTTTTTT.

V usage is TRBV7-6 and J usage is TRBJ1-4, with 7 bases matching TRBD1. The CDR3 runs 15 residues. The V gene end was trimmed by 1 base and the J gene end by 5 bases; junction bases not matched to a gene: 4. Germline CDR1 SGHVS, CDR2 FNYEAQ. This CDR3 reads CASSLEGGENEKLFF. CDR3 nucleotide sequence: TGTGCCAGCAGCTTAGAAGGGGGCGAAAATGAAAAACTGTTTTTT.

J is TRBJ1-1 and V is TRBV18; TRBD1 matches 7 bases. The V gene end was trimmed by 1 base and the J gene end by 7 bases; junction bases not matched to a gene: 6. Germline loops: CDR1 KGHSH, CDR2 LQKENI. The CDR3 extends over 14 amino acids. In nucleotides, the CDR3 is TGTGCCAGCTCACCACAAACAGGGGAAAGTGAAGCTTTCTTT. It is translated as CASSPQTGESEAFF.

This chain connects TRBV2 to TRBJ2-5, with 9 bases that match TRBD2. Per germline, CDR1 SNHLY and CDR2 FYNNEI. The CDR3 sequence is 12 residues long. V was pared by 9 bases and J by 5 bases, with 4 bases of the junction left unmatched. This CDR3 reads CARRTSEETQYF. The CDR3, as DNA: TGTGCCAGACGGACTAGCGAGGAGACCCAGTACTTC.

The rearrangement uses TRBV13 and TRBJ2-7; TRBD2 agrees at 8 bases. The CDR3 sequence is 17 residues long. Losses at the gene ends were 5 bases for V and 0 bases for J; bases not matched to a gene: 12. The germline gives CDR1 PRHDT, CDR2 FYEKMQ (reference sequence). This CDR3 reads CASSLGAGVTSSYEQYF. In nucleotides, the CDR3 is TGTGCCAGCAGCCTCGGAGCGGGGGTCACAAGCTCCTACGAGCAGTACTTC.

This chain joins TRBV5-1 and TRBJ1-1, with D possibly being TRBD1 (5 bases). The V and J ends lost 4 bases and 0 bases respectively, with 22 bases between them. The CDR3 has 18 amino acids. Germline-derived CDR1 and CDR2 are SGHRS and YFSETQ. CDR3 residues: CASSPRNVGLGMNTEAFF. The CDR3 DNA is TGCGCCAGCAGCCCCCGGAATGTGGGGCTAGGGATGAACACTGAAGCTTTCTTT.

This chain connects TRBV6-1 to TRBJ2-1, with D perhaps matching TRBD1 (6 bases). CDR1 MNHNS and CDR2 SASEGT come from the germline V gene. The CDR3 covers 13 residues. V lost 7 bases and J lost 10, with 17 bases in between. CDR3: CASMGHPSREQFF. Here the CDR3 DNA reads TGTGCCAGCATGGGACACCCTTCACGGGAGCAGTTCTTC.

The V gene is TRBV7-3, the J gene TRBJ2-7; TRBD2 agrees at 11 bases. The CDR3 contains 14 residues. After removal of 4 bases from V and 7 bases from J, the junction contained 6 bases not matched to a gene. Germline V gene data show CDR1 as SGHTA and CDR2 as FQGTGA. The CDR3 region is CASSYSGRAEEQYF. In nucleotides, the CDR3 is TGTGCCAGCAGCTATAGCGGGAGGGCCGAAGAGCAGTACTTC. The variable domain in full, with the rest retrieved from reference TRBV7-3 and TRBJ2-7, is GAGVSQTPSNKVTEKGKYVELRCDPISGHTALYWYRQSLGQGPEFLIYFQGTGAADDSGLPNDRFFAVRPEGSVSTLKIQRTERGDSAVYLCASSYSGRAEEQYFGPGTRLTVT.

V usage is TRBV19 and J usage is TRBJ1-2; 8 bases line up with TRBD1. The CDR3 runs 16 residues. The germline CDR1 and CDR2 sequences are LNHDA and SQIVND (reference sequence). After removal of 4 bases from V and 6 bases from J, the junction contained 13 bases not matched to a gene. The CDR3 loop reads CASSTLGQGGRDGYTF. CDR3 nucleotides: TGTGCCAGTAGTACCTTAGGACAGGGCGGTCGAGATGGCTACACCTTC.

On this clone itself: Sequence at one end of the junction differs from germline and may be a read error. This chain joins TRBV2 and TRBJ2-7; weak D call: TRBD2 (6 bases). This CDR3 spans 12 amino acids. CDR1 is SNHLY, CDR2 FYNNEI, per germline. The CDR3 DNA sequence: TGTGGCAGGCGGGCAGGGAGGATGGCCGTGGACTTC. It specifies CGRRAGRMAVDF.

The V and J genes are TRBV6-6 and TRBJ1-5; 7 bases line up with TRBD1. The length of the CDR3 is 16 residues. CDR1 is MNHNY, CDR2 SVGAGI, per germline (reference sequence). Losses at the gene ends were 3 bases for V and 0 bases for J; bases not matched to a gene: 5. The CDR3 sequence: CASSYRDSISNQPQHF. The CDR3 DNA reads TGTGCCAGCAGTTATAGGGACAGCATTAGCAATCAGCCCCAGCATTTT.

The chain employs TRBV29-1 and TRBJ2-7; D is undetermined. There are 12 residues in the CDR3. V was clipped by 8 bases and J by 9 bases, with 20 bases between them. Germline assignment: CDR1 SQVTM and CDR2 ANQGSEA. Here the CDR3 reads CSYSTEIAVQYF. CDR3 DNA: TGCAGCTACTCCACGGAGATCGCTGTGCAGTACTTC.

The chain has TRBV10-3 and TRBJ2-2, with 10 bases lining up with TRBD2. CDR1 ENHRY and CDR2 SYGVKD come from the germline V gene. V lost 7 bases and J lost 1; bases outside the gene matches: 6. This CDR3 spans 16 amino acids. The CDR3 protein is CAIKREGLGNTGELFF. The CDR3 region has the DNA TGTGCCATCAAGCGGGAGGGCCTCGGGAACACCGGGGAGCTGTTTTTT.

The chain carries TRBV7-2 and TRBJ2-1, with D hard to call. The CDR3 has 11 amino acids. Germline CDR1 SGHTA, CDR2 FQGNSA. Between the trimmed V and J ends, which lost 5 bases and 12 bases, there was a span of 11 bases. As DNA, the CDR3 is TGTGCCAGCAGCCCTTTAGCCGGGCAGTTCTTC. Translation: CASSPLAGQFF.

This sequence joins TRBV18 and TRBJ2-2, with 9 bases identical to TRBD1. The CDR3 has 15 amino acids. The germline CDR1 and CDR2 sequences are KGHSH and LQKENI. Germline trimming cut 3 bases from V and 4 bases from J; bases unmatched to any gene: 3. Here the CDR3 DNA reads TGTGCCAGCTCACCCCAGACAGGGGGCACCGGGGAGCTGTTTTTT. Amino acid sequence: CASSPQTGGTGELFF. Full variable domain (remainder filled in from reference TRBV18 and TRBJ2-2): NAGVMQNPRHLVRRRGQEARLRCSPMKGHSHVYWYRQLPEEGLKFMVYLQKENIIDESGMPKERFSAEFPKEGPSILRIQQVVRGDSAAYFCASSPQTGGTGELFFGEGSRLTVL.